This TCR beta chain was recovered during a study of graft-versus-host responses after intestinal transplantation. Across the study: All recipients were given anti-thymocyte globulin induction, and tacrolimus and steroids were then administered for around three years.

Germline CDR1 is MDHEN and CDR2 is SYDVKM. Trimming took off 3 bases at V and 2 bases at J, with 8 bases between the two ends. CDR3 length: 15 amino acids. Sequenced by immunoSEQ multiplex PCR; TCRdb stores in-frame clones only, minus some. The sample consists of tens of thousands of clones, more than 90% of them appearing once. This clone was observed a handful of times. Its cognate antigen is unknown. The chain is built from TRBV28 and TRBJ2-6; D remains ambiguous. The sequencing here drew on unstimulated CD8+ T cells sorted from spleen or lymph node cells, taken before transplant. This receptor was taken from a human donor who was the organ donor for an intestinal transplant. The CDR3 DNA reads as TGTGCCAGCAGTTTTGGCAAAACTGGGGCCAACGTCCTGACTTTC. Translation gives CASSFGKTGANVLTF.